This is a list of T cell receptor beta chains from one sample in a study of cytomegalovirus exposure and HLA in healthy donors. Generated by immunoSEQ multiplex PCR, the TCRdb table keeps only in-frame clones and is missing some. The sample carries approximately 110,000 clones, 55% to 75% recorded once. Sequencing used PBMCs. The receptors were sampled from a woman aged 65 to 85 in good health and CMV-seropositive. Each CDR3 is given with its conserved first and last residue. A D gene is named only where the DNA matches it firmly. The size field is filled for only some rows; it gives once, few, many or a size class.

>TRBV18|TRBJ1-5|14|NA|NA
CASSPYGDNQPQHF
TGTGCCAGCTCACCGTACGGGGACAATCAGCCCCAGCATTTT
>TRBV2|TRBJ2-5|16|NA|few
CASSISRGGRQETQYF
TGTGCCAGCAGTATAAGTAGGGGGGGTCGCCAAGAGACCCAGTACTTC
>TRBV15|TRBJ1-2|15|TRBD1|NA
CATSRDTGQVEGYTF
TGTGCCACCAGCAGAGATACGGGACAGGTTGAAGGCTACACCTTC
>TRBV30|TRBJ1-4|15|TRBD1|NA
CAWKQGNSWNEKLFF
TGTGCCTGGAAACAGGGGAATTCTTGGAATGAAAAACTGTTTTTT
>TRBV6-6|TRBJ1-1|14|TRBD1|few
CASSSRDRVFEAFF
TGTGCCAGCAGTTCAAGGGACAGGGTTTTTGAAGCTTTCTTT
>TRBV9|TRBJ1-2|17|TRBD1|NA
CASSPSGTGVMRYGYTF
TGTGCCAGCAGCCCTTCCGGGACAGGGGTTATGCGCTATGGCTACACCTTC
>TRBV30|TRBJ1-2|16|TRBD1|NA
CAWRGAPGQEYYGYTF
TGTGCCTGGAGGGGGGCCCCGGGACAGGAATACTATGGTTACACCTTC
>TRBV9|TRBJ2-7|15|TRBD1|NA
CASSTGTALHYEQYF
TGTGCCAGCAGCACCGGGACAGCCCTCCACTACGAGCAGTACTTC
>TRBV30|TRBJ2-6|18|NA|NA
CAWSQGGLGASGANVLTF
TGTGCCTGGTCTCAGGGGGGATTGGGTGCTTCTGGGGCCAACGTCCTGACTTTC
>TRBV15|TRBJ1-5|16|TRBD1|NA
CATSRGTGGEFQPQHF
TGTGCCACCAGCAGAGGGACAGGGGGCGAGTTTCAGCCCCAGCATTTT
>TRBV2|TRBJ1-2|11|NA|NA
CALQQGYGYTF
TGTGCCCTCCAACAGGGTTATGGCTACACCTTC
>TRBV7-6|TRBJ2-5|16|TRBD1|few
CASSLATGGSVETQYF
TGTGCCAGCAGCTTAGCGACAGGGGGGAGCGTGGAGACCCAGTACTTC
>TRBV27|TRBJ1-1|15|NA|NA
CASSLSENLNTEAFF
TGTGCCAGCAGTTTATCGGAGAATTTGAACACTGAAGCTTTCTTT
>TRBV2|TRBJ1-2|15|NA|NA
CASSFKEGGDYGYTF
TGTGCCAGCAGCTTCAAAGAGGGGGGGGACTATGGCTACACCTTC
>TRBV6-5|TRBJ1-4|15|TRBD1|NA
CASSYSKGQNEKLFF
TGTGCCAGCAGTTACTCGAAGGGACAGAATGAAAAACTGTTTTTT
>TRBV30|TRBJ1-1|12|NA|NA
CAWSTQGVEAFF
TGTGCCTGGAGTACCCAGGGTGTTGAAGCTTTCTTT
>TRBV29-1|TRBJ2-1|15|NA|NA
CSHLGTAGVYNEQFF
TGCAGCCACCTGGGGACAGCGGGGGTATACAATGAGCAGTTCTTC
>TRBV7-2|TRBJ1-4|11|NA|NA
CASSLAQGIDF
TGTGCCAGCAGCTTAGCTCAGGGGATAGATTTT
>TRBV28|TRBJ2-1|12|NA|once
CASSFAGHEQFF
TGTGCCAGCAGTTTTGCGGGGCATGAGCAGTTCTTC
>TRBV7-2|TRBJ2-5|14|NA|NA
CASSPRRGLETQYF
TGTGCCAGCAGCCCCCGCCGGGGGTTAGAGACCCAGTACTTC
>TRBV21-1|TRBJ1-2|19|NA|NA
CASSPPGLQGARAGYGYTF
TGTGCCAGCAGCCCCCCGGGGCTACAGGGGGCGCGGGCGGGCTATGGCTACACCTTC
>TRBV7-2|TRBJ1-1|15|NA|NA
CASSFPVYLNTEAFF
TGTGCCAGCAGCTTTCCCGTCTATTTGAACACTGAAGCTTTCTTT
>TRBV7-8|TRBJ1-5|15|NA|NA
CASSLRAGLNQPQHF
TGTGCCAGCAGCCTCCGGGCGGGTCTAAACCAGCCCCAGCATTTT
>TRBV13|TRBJ1-1|15|NA|NA
CASSLGRGANTEAFF
TGTGCCAGCAGCTTAGGCCGGGGGGCAAACACTGAAGCTTTCTTT
>TRBV7-2|TRBJ2-3|15|NA|NA
CASSSQQGSTDTQYF
TGTGCCAGCAGCTCGCAACAGGGAAGCACAGATACGCAGTATTTT
>TRBV6-6|TRBJ1-4|14|NA|NA
CASSDPGTLEKLFF
TGTGCCAGCAGTGATCCCGGGACACTTGAAAAACTGTTTTTT
>TRBV7-9|TRBJ2-1|16|TRBD2|once
CASSQGTSGGYNEQFF
TGTGCCAGCAGCCAGGGGACTAGCGGGGGGTACAATGAGCAGTTCTTC
>TRBV18|TRBJ1-6|15|NA|NA
CASSPSGNYNSPLHF
TGTGCCAGCTCACCCTCGGGGAACTATAATTCACCCCTCCACTTT
>TRBV4-1|TRBJ1-2|16|TRBD1|NA
CASSQDRQGGNYGYTF
TGCGCCAGCAGCCAAGACCGACAGGGGGGGAACTATGGCTACACCTTC
>TRBV7-8|TRBJ1-1|18|TRBD1|NA
CASSLAWDRGAVNTEAFF
TGTGCCAGCAGCTTAGCGTGGGACAGGGGGGCGGTGAACACTGAAGCTTTCTTT
>TRBV5-4|TRBJ1-1|15|NA|NA
CASSLGGQLPTEAFF
TGTGCCAGCAGCTTGGGAGGACAGCTCCCCACTGAAGCTTTCTTT
>TRBV11-2|TRBJ1-1|15|NA|NA
CASSLDESGHTEAFF
TGTGCCAGCAGCTTAGACGAATCAGGGCACACTGAAGCTTTCTTT
>TRBV7-8|TRBJ2-3|15|TRBD2|NA
CASSSLAVSTDTQYF
TGTGCCAGCAGCTCACTAGCGGTTAGCACAGATACGCAGTATTTT
>TRBV5-1|TRBJ2-7|14|TRBD1|once
CASSPGTGTYEQYF
TGCGCCAGCAGCCCCGGGACAGGGACCTACGAGCAGTACTTC
>TRBV7-9|TRBJ1-2|14|TRBD1|NA
CASSGKTGGRGYTF
TGTGCCAGCAGCGGCAAGACAGGGGGCCGTGGCTACACCTTC
>TRBV27|TRBJ1-2|13|NA|once
CASSFTGNYGYTF
TGTGCCAGCAGTTTTACAGGGAACTATGGCTACACCTTC
>TRBV20-1|TRBJ2-7|11|NA|NA
CSAVSGFQQYF
TGCAGTGCCGTATCAGGTTTCCAGCAGTACTTC
>TRBV6-4|TRBJ2-2|15|NA|NA
CASKPGQMMGGELFF
TGTGCCAGCAAGCCGGGACAAATGATGGGCGGGGAGCTGTTTTTT
>TRBV30|TRBJ2-7|16|TRBD2|NA
CAWTRGTSGSAYEQYF
TGTGCCTGGACCCGGGGGACTAGCGGGTCAGCCTACGAGCAGTACTTC
>TRBV4-2|TRBJ2-3|18|NA|once
CASSLTFPGISSTDTQYF
TGTGCCAGCAGCCTAACCTTCCCAGGGATATCTAGCACAGATACGCAGTATTTT
>TRBV5-6|TRBJ2-3|11|NA|few
CASSLYDTQYF
TGTGCCAGCAGCTTGTATGATACGCAGTATTTT
>TRBV2|TRBJ2-3|15|TRBD2|NA
CASRGLADNTDTQYF
TGTGCCAGCAGAGGACTAGCGGATAACACAGATACGCAGTATTTT
>TRBV30|TRBJ1-2|14|TRBD1|NA
CAWNGQGNNYGYTF
TGTGCCTGGAACGGACAGGGGAACAACTATGGCTACACCTTC
>TRBV6-6|TRBJ1-2|14|NA|NA
CASSYATAGKGYTF
TGTGCCAGCAGTTACGCGACAGCCGGCAAAGGCTACACCTTC
>TRBV6-6|TRBJ2-2|14|NA|few
CASKKGESTGELFF
TGTGCCAGCAAAAAGGGGGAAAGCACCGGGGAGCTGTTTTTT
>TRBV4-3|TRBJ2-7|15|TRBD2|NA
CASSSHWGGAYEQYF
TGCGCCAGCAGCTCACACTGGGGGGGGGCCTACGAGCAGTACTTC
>TRBV11-1|TRBJ1-6|14|TRBD1|NA
CASSSDRVNSPLHF
TGTGCCAGCAGCTCCGACAGGGTCAATTCACCCCTCCACTTT
>TRBV6-4|TRBJ2-3|17|TRBD1|NA
CASSFRDRDPPTDTQYF
TGTGCCAGCAGTTTCCGGGACAGGGATCCCCCCACAGATACGCAGTATTTT
>TRBV19|TRBJ2-5|16|TRBD2|NA
CASSLTSGGLEETQYF
TGTGCCAGTAGTCTTACTAGCGGGGGCCTAGAGGAGACCCAGTACTTC
>TRBV6-6|TRBJ2-3|16|TRBD2|NA
CASSFIAGGNTDTQYF
TGTGCCAGCAGTTTCATAGCGGGGGGGAACACAGATACGCAGTATTTT
>TRBV5-1|TRBJ2-2|16|NA|few
CASSERTLRNTGELFF
TGCGCCAGCAGCGAGAGGACACTAAGAAACACCGGGGAGCTGTTTTTT
>TRBV6-5|TRBJ2-1|15|TRBD2|NA
CASSKTSGGHNEQFF
TGTGCCAGCAGCAAGACTAGCGGGGGACACAATGAGCAGTTCTTC
>TRBV11-1|TRBJ2-3|15|TRBD2|NA
CASSQIAGRTDTQYF
TGTGCCAGCAGTCAAATAGCGGGGCGCACAGATACGCAGTATTTT
>TRBV15|TRBJ1-5|14|NA|NA
CATSRQAKGQPQHF
TGTGCCACCAGCCGACAGGCAAAGGGTCAGCCCCAGCATTTT
>TRBV30|TRBJ2-5|15|NA|NA
CAWSGGGGAGETQYF
TGTGCCTGGAGTGGTGGCGGCGGGGCCGGCGAGACCCAGTACTTC
>TRBV19|TRBJ1-3|15|NA|NA
CASKTADTSGNTIYF
TGTGCCAGTAAAACGGCGGACACCTCTGGAAACACCATATATTTT
>TRBV6-5|TRBJ2-6|15|TRBD1|NA
CASSPQGAGANVLTF
TGTGCCAGCAGTCCACAGGGGGCTGGGGCCAACGTCCTGACTTTC